This TCR beta chain was observed in a study of OX40 agonist ivuxolimab in advanced cancers. Across the whole study: Across the patients, intravenous ivuxolimab was delivered every 2 weeks at 0.01 to 10 mg/kg. Patients were roughly 83% male with ages roughly 20 to 80, mean around 58.

Measured with immunoSEQ multiplex PCR; TCRdb has only the in-frame clones, and not every one. The table lists more than 65,000 clones, 89% of them singletons. As regards this clone: The antigen remains unidentified.

Broader study findings: Compared with CD4+, CD8+ T cells on average had more expanded clones.

There are 14 residues in the CDR3. V dropped 5 bases and J dropped 5 bases, with 14 bases sitting between them. Germline assignment: CDR1 MGHRA and CDR2 YSYEKL. The rearrangement links TRBV4-1 to TRBJ2-3, with D perhaps TRBD2 (5 bases). This TCR was sampled from an adult with an advanced solid tumor such as melanoma, head and neck, liver or kidney cancer. The sequenced sample was CD4+ or CD8+ T cells sorted from blood, obtained in a trial of the OX40 agonist ivuxolimab. The DNA for the CDR3 is TGCGCCAGCAGCATCCCGGGGAGAGAAGATACGCAGTATTTT. It yields the protein CASSIPGREDTQYF.